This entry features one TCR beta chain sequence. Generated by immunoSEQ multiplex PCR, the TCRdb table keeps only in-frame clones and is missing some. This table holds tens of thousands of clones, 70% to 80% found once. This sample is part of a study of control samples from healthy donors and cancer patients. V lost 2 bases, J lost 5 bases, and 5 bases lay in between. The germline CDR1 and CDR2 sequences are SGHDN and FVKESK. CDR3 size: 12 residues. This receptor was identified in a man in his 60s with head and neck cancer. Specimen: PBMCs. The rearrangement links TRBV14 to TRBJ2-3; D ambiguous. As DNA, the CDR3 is TGTGCCAGCAGCCAATTTGTAGATACGCAGTATTTT. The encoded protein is CASSQFVDTQYF.